The 25 T cell receptor beta chains listed next were all sequenced from one sample in a study of patients and donors after allogeneic stem cell transplantation. TCRdb recomputed calls from the RT-PCR reads with MiXCR, one row per CDR3 protein. The sample has about 76,000 distinct CDR3 sequences, about 26% seen once. The specimen was blood, either unsorted or a sorted T cell fraction (not recorded which). Every receptor here comes from a human donor who was either an allogeneic HSCT recipient or a stem cell or donor lymphocyte infusion donor (not recorded which). It is not recorded whose cells these are; they may come from a transplant donor.

The chain employs TRBV6-5 and TRBJ2-7, with 9 bases matching TRBD1. The CDR3 length is 17 residues. The J segment lost 4 bases and the V segment lost 1 base, leaving 11 bases of the junction unmatched. CDR1 is MNHEY, CDR2 SVGAGI, per germline. The CDR3: CASSYYSPQGARYEQYF. The CDR3 DNA reads TGTGCCAGCAGTTACTATTCCCCACAGGGGGCGCGTTACGAGCAGTACTTC.

This clonotype was recorded at least ten times. The rearrangement uses TRBV4-3 and TRBJ1-5; the D gene is possibly TRBD1 (6 bases). Trimming removed 1 base from V and 5 bases from J, with 12 bases in between. There are 15 residues in the CDR3. Germline V lookup: CDR1 LGHNA, CDR2 YSLEER. As DNA, the CDR3 is TGCGCCAGCAGCCAAGTGGTACAGGGATATCAGCCCCAGCATTTT. Translation: CASSQVVQGYQPQHF.

CDR3 sequence: CASTIWLNTEAFF. CDR3 sequence (DNA): TGTGCCAGCACCATTTGGTTGAACACTGAAGCTTTCTTT. The rearrangement uses TRBV12-3 or TRBV12-4 and TRBJ1-1; D remains unclear. The CDR3 has 13 amino acids. The V end lost 7 bases, the J end lost 0 bases, and 9 bases lay between the germline ends.

This clonotype came up many times. The genes are TRBV7-8 and TRBJ1-1, with 8 bases lining up with TRBD1. CDR3 length: 15 residues. Looked up from germline, CDR1 is SGHVS and CDR2 is FQNEAQ. The V segment lost 5 bases and the J segment 3 bases; nucleotides outside the gene matches: 8. CDR3 protein: CASSLVWTGHTEAFF. The CDR3 region has the DNA TGTGCCAGCAGCCTGGTCTGGACAGGGCACACTGAAGCTTTCTTT.

This chain connects TRBV7-9 to TRBJ2-1; D not certain. Trimming shortened V by 1 base and J by 5 bases, and 9 bases separated the two germline ends. Germline CDR1 is SEHNR and CDR2 is FQNEAQ (reference sequence). The CDR3 loop spans 14 amino acids. The CDR3, as DNA: TGTGCCAGCAGCTTAGTTCAGGACGACAATGAGCAGTTCTTC. Protein: CASSLVQDDNEQFF.

This sequence joins TRBV29-1 and TRBJ1-1; 11 bases are a match to TRBD1. The CDR3 is made up of 13 amino acids. The ends lost 8 bases at V and 7 bases at J; junction bases unmatched: 9. Germline CDR1 reads SQVTM; CDR2 reads ANQGSEA. DNA for the CDR3: TGCAGCATAACGGACAGGGGGCGAGATGAAGCTTTCTTT. Amino acid sequence: CSITDRGRDEAFF.

Many counts were recorded for this clonotype. The rearrangement uses TRBV7-8 and TRBJ1-1; tentatively, D is TRBD1 (5 bases). V lost 8 bases to trimming and J lost 1 base, with 11 bases between them. CDR3 length: 13 residues. Germline V lookup: CDR1 SGHVS, CDR2 FQNEAQ. CDR3 nucleotide sequence: TGTGCCAGCTCCTCCAGGGAGAACACTGAAGCTTTCTTT. Protein: CASSSRENTEAFF.

The chain carries TRBV5-1 and TRBJ2-3; weak D call: TRBD1 (6 bases). This CDR3 contains 14 residues. Germline values: CDR1 SGHRS, CDR2 YFSETQ. The germline V and J ends were trimmed by 4 bases and 2 bases, with 11 bases remaining between them. The CDR3 loop is CASSPWDTTDTQYF. The CDR3 bases are TGCGCCAGCAGCCCCTGGGACACCACAGATACGCAGTATTTT.

This chain uses TRBV10-3 with TRBJ2-3; D remains ambiguous. The CDR3 totals 17 residues. V lost 10 bases to trimming and J lost 2 bases, with 25 bases between them. In germline, CDR1 is ENHRY, CDR2 SYGVKD. The CDR3 spells CATNVAKSLSSTDTQYF. CDR3 DNA sequence: TGTGCCACCAACGTTGCCAAGTCCCTCTCTTCCACAGATACGCAGTATTTT.

The chain joins TRBV20-1 to TRBJ2-2; D is unclear. CDR3 size: 14 residues. With 5 bases removed from V and 1 base from J, the gap between germline ends came to 11 bases. CDR1 and CDR2 (germline): DFQATT, SNEGSKA (reference sequence). The CDR3 DNA reads TGCAGTGCTCTCCTGGATCGGAACACCGGGGAGCTGTTTTTT. This sequence encodes CSALLDRNTGELFF.

This clonotype was counted only a few times. Here the CDR3 DNA reads TGTGCCAGCAGCTACCTCGGGGGTTCGGCTTTCTTT. Protein: CASSYLGGSAFF. J is TRBJ1-1 and V is TRBV14, with D possibly TRBD1 on 5 matching bases. The V end was cut by 5 bases, the J end by 11 bases, with 15 bases between. Germline V lookup: CDR1 SGHDN, CDR2 FVKESK. The CDR3 consists of 12 residues.

This clonotype was counted between two and nine times. V and J are TRBV5-1 and TRBJ1-2, with a possible D match to TRBD1 (6 bases). Trimming took 6 bases from V and 4 from J, leaving 13 bases between them. Germline V gene sequence: CDR1 SGHRS, CDR2 YFSETQ. CDR3 length equals 13 residues. CDR3 in amino acids: CASKDEGGYGYTF. CDR3 nucleotides: TGCGCCAGCAAAGACGAGGGGGGCTATGGCTACACCTTC.

The gene calls are TRBV12-3 or TRBV12-4 and TRBJ2-1; 13 bases align to TRBD2. The trim removed 7 bases at V and 9 bases at J, leaving 12 bases unmatched. The CDR3 has 16 residues. The CDR3 coding sequence is TGTGCCAGCACCCTATCCCGACTAGCGGGGGGCCGTGAGCAGTTCTTC. Amino acid sequence: CASTLSRLAGGREQFF.

This clonotype was observed a handful of times. V and J are TRBV9 and TRBJ1-1, with a possible D match to TRBD1 (6 bases). This CDR3 is 15 amino acids long. The V end was cut by 2 bases, the J end by 4 bases, with 15 bases between. CDR1 is SGDLS, CDR2 YYNGEE, per germline. CDR3 loop: CASSVDTGSATEAFF. The CDR3 DNA sequence: TGTGCCAGCAGCGTCGACACAGGGTCCGCCACTGAAGCTTTCTTT.

This clonotype showed up many times. This rearrangement joins TRBV5-1 to TRBJ2-1; TRBD2 aligns across 8 bases. Germline CDR1 SGHRS, CDR2 YFSETQ. The CDR3 loop spans 16 amino acids. After removal of 1 base from V and 8 bases from J, the junction contained 11 bases not matched to a gene. As DNA, the CDR3 is TGCGCCAGCAGCTTGTGGCAAAGCGGGGGATTAGATGAGCAGTTCTTC. As protein: CASSLWQSGGLDEQFF.

In this sample, this clonotype turned up a few times. This rearrangement joins TRBV7-2 to TRBJ1-4; 7 nucleotides align to TRBD1. CDR3 length: 15 amino acids. Trimming at V came to 6 bases and at J to 5 bases, leaving 9 bases not matched to a gene. Germline V CDR1 and CDR2: SGHTA, FQGNSA. Written as DNA, the CDR3 is TGTGCCAGCAGTTCAACAGGGGTCTTAAATGAAAAACTGTTTTTT. Translating gives CASSSTGVLNEKLFF.

This clonotype was seen a few times. V is TRBV6-5 and J is TRBJ2-3; 10 nucleotides agree with TRBD1. From germline, CDR1 is MNHEY and CDR2 SVGAGI. The CDR3 consists of 14 residues. V was pared by 6 bases and J by 6 bases, with 6 bases of the junction left unmatched. The chain's CDR3 is CASSPGTGEDTQYF. DNA for the CDR3: TGTGCCAGCAGCCCCGGGACAGGGGAGGATACGCAGTATTTT.

There are many counts of this clonotype. This chain uses TRBV20-1 with TRBJ1-2; D unclear. CDR3 size: 17 residues. V lost 1 base and J 4 bases, leaving 22 bases between the germline ends. The germline CDR1 and CDR2 sequences are DFQATT and SNEGSKA (reference sequence). For the CDR3, the DNA is TGCAGTGCTAGAGCGTCCTACGGTCCGCGCCCCGGCTATGGCTACACCTTC. Translation gives CSARASYGPRPGYGYTF.

The chain recombines TRBV5-1 with TRBJ2-6; D is unresolved. Germline assignment: CDR1 SGHRS and CDR2 YFSETQ. The germline V and J ends were trimmed by 1 base and 0 bases, with 11 bases remaining between them. This CDR3 contains 17 residues. CDR3 coding DNA: TGCGCCAGCAGCTTGAACAGCCTAAACTCTGGGGCCAACGTCCTGACTTTC. Its translation: CASSLNSLNSGANVLTF. Based on the CDR3 plus reference TRBV5-1 and TRBJ2-6, the full variable domain is KAGVTQTPRYLIKTRGQQVTLSCSPISGHRSVSWYQQTPGQGLQFLFEYFSETQRNKGNFPGRFSGRQFSNSRSEMNVSTLELGDSALYLCASSLNSLNSGANVLTFGAGSRLTVL.

V and J are TRBV12-3 or TRBV12-4 and TRBJ2-2; D is uncertain. V lost 1 base, J lost 9 bases, and 6 bases lay in between. The CDR3 sequence is 12 residues long. The DNA for the CDR3 is TGTGCCAGCAGTTTAGACAGCCGGGAGCTGTTTTTT. It yields the protein CASSLDSRELFF.

The chain carries TRBV4-3 and TRBJ2-1; D is unclear. The CDR3 is 17 residues long. V was trimmed by 1 base and J by 3 bases, leaving 16 bases between them. From germline, CDR1 is LGHNA and CDR2 YSLEER. CDR3 sequence: CASSQGYFPPYYNEQFF. The CDR3 bases are TGCGCCAGCAGCCAAGGTTACTTCCCCCCCTACTACAATGAGCAGTTCTTC.

Only a few counts were recorded for this clonotype. The chain combines TRBV6-5 with TRBJ1-5, with a tentative D call TRBD1 (6 bases). Germline V gene data show CDR1 as MNHEY and CDR2 as SVGAGI. V lost 0 bases and J lost 6, with 12 bases in between. The CDR3 runs 15 residues. The CDR3 region is CASSYSSRGGQPQHF. The CDR3 DNA sequence: TGTGCCAGCAGTTACTCGAGCAGGGGAGGTCAGCCCCAGCATTTT.

This clonotype was counted only a few times. The gene calls are TRBV20-1 and TRBJ2-7; D gene ambiguous. Trimming removed 4 bases at V and 2 bases at J, with 15 bases between. Germline lookup yields CDR1 DFQATT and CDR2 SNEGSKA (reference sequence). CDR3 length: 14 residues. CDR3 region: CSANPSGLAYEQYF. The CDR3 nucleotides read TGCAGTGCTAACCCCTCTGGGCTTGCCTACGAGCAGTACTTC.

This clonotype was detected ten times or more. The chain couples TRBV27 to TRBJ1-1; D is possibly TRBD1 (6 bases). Germline V gives CDR1 MNHEY, CDR2 SMNVEV (reference sequence). This CDR3 has 14 residues. V lost 5 bases to trimming and J lost 0 bases, with 10 bases between them. Written as DNA, the CDR3 is TGTGCCAGCAGTCTGACAGGACTGAACACTGAAGCTTTCTTT. It translates to CASSLTGLNTEAFF.

This clonotype was recorded once. The rearrangement joins TRBV4-3 to TRBJ2-3; a weak D match, TRBD1 (5 bases). Germline V CDR1 and CDR2: LGHNA, YSLEER. The CDR3 extends over 16 amino acids. V lost 1 base to trimming and J lost 2 bases, with 13 bases between them. CDR3 region: CASSQGAGLFTDTQYF. The CDR3, as DNA: TGCGCCAGCAGCCAAGGTGCAGGGCTTTTCACAGATACGCAGTATTTT.